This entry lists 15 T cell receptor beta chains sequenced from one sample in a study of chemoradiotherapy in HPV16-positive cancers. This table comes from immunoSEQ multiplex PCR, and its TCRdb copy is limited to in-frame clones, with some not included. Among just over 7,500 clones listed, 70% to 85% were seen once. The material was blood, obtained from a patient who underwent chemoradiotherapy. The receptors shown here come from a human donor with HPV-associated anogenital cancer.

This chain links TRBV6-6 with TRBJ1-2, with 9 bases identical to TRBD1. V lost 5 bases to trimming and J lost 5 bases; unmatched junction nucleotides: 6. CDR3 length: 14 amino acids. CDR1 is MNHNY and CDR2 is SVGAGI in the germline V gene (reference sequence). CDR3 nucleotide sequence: TGTGCCAGCAGTCCGGGGACAGGGCTTTATGGCTACACCTTC. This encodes CASSPGTGLYGYTF.

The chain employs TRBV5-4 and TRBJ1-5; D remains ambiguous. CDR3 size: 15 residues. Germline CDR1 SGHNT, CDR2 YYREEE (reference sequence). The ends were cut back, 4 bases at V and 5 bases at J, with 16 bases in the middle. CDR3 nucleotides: TGTGCCAGCAGCCAAGATATCGGGTCCCATCAGCCCCAGCATTTT. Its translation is CASSQDIGSHQPQHF.

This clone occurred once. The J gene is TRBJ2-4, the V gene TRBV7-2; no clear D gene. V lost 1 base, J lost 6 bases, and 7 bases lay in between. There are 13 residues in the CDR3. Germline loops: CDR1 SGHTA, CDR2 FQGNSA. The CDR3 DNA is TGTGCCAGCAGCTTAGACGGCAGAAACATTCAGTACTTC. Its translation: CASSLDGRNIQYF.

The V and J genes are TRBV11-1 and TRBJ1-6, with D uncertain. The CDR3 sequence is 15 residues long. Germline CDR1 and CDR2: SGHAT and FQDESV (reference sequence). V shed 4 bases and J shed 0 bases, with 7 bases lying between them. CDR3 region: CASSWASSYNSPLHF. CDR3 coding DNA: TGTGCCAGCAGCTGGGCGAGCTCCTATAATTCACCCCTCCACTTT.

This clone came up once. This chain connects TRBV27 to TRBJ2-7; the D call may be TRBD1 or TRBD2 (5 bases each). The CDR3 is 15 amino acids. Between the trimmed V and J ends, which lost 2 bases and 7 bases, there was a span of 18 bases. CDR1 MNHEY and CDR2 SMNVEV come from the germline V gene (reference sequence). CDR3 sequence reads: CASSLRPPGPVEQYF. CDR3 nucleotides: TGTGCCAGCAGTTTACGACCGCCGGGACCTGTGGAGCAGTACTTC.

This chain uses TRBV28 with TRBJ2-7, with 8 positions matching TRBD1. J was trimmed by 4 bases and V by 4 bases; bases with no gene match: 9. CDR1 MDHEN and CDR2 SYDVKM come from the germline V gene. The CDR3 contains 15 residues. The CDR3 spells CASSSRQGNLYEQYF. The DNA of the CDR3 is TGTGCCAGCAGTTCCCGACAGGGGAATCTTTACGAGCAGTACTTC. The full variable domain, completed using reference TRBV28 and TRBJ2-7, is DVKVTQSSRYLVKRTGEKVFLECVQDMDHENMFWYRQDPGLGLRLIYFSYDVKMKEKGDIPEGYSVSREKKERFSLILESASTNQTSMYLCASSSRQGNLYEQYFGPGTRLTVT.

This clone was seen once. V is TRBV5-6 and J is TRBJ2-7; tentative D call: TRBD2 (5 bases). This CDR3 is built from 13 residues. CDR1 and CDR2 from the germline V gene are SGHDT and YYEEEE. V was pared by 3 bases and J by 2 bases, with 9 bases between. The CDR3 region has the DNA TGTGCCAGCAGCTGGGCGAGGGCCTACGAGCAGTACTTC. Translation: CASSWARAYEQYF.

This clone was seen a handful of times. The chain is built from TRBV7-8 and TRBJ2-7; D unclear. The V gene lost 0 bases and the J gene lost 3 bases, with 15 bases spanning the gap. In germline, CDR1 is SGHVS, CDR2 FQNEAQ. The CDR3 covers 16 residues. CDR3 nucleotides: TGTGCCAGCAGCTTAGCAAGGGCAATGAAAGGCTACGAGCAGTACTTC. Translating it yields CASSLARAMKGYEQYF.

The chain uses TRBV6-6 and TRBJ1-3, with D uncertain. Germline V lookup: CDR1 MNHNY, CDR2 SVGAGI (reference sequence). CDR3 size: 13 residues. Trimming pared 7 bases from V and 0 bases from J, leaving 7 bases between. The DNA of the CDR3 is TGTGCCAGCACTCGGGGCTCTGGAAACACCATATATTTT. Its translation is CASTRGSGNTIYF.

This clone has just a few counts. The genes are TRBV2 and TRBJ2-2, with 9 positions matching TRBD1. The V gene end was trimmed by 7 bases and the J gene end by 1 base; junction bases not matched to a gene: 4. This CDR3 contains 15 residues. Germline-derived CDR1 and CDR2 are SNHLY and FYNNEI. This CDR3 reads CASNRDRVNTGELFF. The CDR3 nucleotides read TGTGCCAGCAATAGGGACAGGGTGAACACCGGGGAGCTGTTTTTT.

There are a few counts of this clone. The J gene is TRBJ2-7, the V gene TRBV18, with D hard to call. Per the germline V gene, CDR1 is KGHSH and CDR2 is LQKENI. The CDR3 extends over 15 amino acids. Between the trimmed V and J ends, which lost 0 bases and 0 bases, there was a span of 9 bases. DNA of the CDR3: TGTGCCAGCTCACCACCGATGAGTCCCTCCTACGAGCAGTACTTC. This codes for CASSPPMSPSYEQYF.

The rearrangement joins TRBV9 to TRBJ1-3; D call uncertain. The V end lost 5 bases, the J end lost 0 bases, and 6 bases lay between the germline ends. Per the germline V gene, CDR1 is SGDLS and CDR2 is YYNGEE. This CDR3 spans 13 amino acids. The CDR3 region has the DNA TGTGCCAGCAGGGGGTTCTCTGGAAACACCATATATTTT. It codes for CASRGFSGNTIYF.

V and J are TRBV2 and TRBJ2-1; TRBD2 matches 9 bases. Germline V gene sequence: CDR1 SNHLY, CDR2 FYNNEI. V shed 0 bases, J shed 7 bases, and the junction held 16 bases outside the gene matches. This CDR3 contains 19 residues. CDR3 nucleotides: TGTGCCAGCAGTGAAGCGCACCCAATGACTAGCGGAGTGGGAAATGAGCAGTTCTTC. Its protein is CASSEAHPMTSGVGNEQFF.

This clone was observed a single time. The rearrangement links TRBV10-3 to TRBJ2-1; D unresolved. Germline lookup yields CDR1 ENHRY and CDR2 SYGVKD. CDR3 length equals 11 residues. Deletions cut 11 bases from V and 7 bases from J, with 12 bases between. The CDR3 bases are TGTGCCTCCAGCCCCATGAATGAGCAGTTCTTC. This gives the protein CASSPMNEQFF.

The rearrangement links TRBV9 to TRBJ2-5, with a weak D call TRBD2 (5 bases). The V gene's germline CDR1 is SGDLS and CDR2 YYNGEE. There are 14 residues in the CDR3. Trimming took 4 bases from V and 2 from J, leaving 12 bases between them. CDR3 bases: TGTGCCAGCAGCCCCGGACTGGTACAAGAGACCCAGTACTTC. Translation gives CASSPGLVQETQYF.